The 15 T cell receptor beta chains in this list originate from one sample, sequenced in a study of T cells in Graves' hyperthyroidism and ophthalmopathy. Authors of the study amplified TCR beta CDR3 regions from RNA transcripts. First-round RT-PCR targeting the TCR CDR3 was performed with the HTBI primer set. MiXCR, applied by TCRdb to the multiplex PCR reads, yields one record per CDR3 protein. The sample consists of hundreds of thousands of distinct CDR3 sequences, roughly a sixth of them appearing once. The sample comprised blood. Receptor source: a woman under 30 with Graves' ophthalmopathy.

This clonotype was counted many times. The J gene is TRBJ2-1, the V gene TRBV29-1; D is uncertain. The CDR3 covers 16 residues. The germline V and J ends were trimmed by 0 bases and 3 bases, with 15 bases remaining between them. From germline, CDR1 is SQVTM and CDR2 ANQGSEA. This chain's CDR3 is CSVEDYGLQFYNEQFF. For the CDR3, the DNA is TGCAGCGTTGAAGATTACGGCTTACAATTCTACAATGAGCAGTTCTTC.

V gene TRBV29-1 combines with J gene TRBJ2-7; D unclear. Looked up from germline, CDR1 is SQVTM and CDR2 is ANQGSEA. Trimming removed 6 bases at V and 2 bases at J, with 17 bases between. The CDR3 extends over 14 amino acids. CDR3 amino acids: CSVHFWDKAYEQYF. The CDR3 DNA reads as TGCAGCGTGCACTTCTGGGATAAGGCCTACGAGCAGTACTTC.

This clonotype was counted ten times or more. This rearrangement joins TRBV5-5 to TRBJ2-7; D not resolved. Trimming cost V 0 bases and J 4 bases, with 8 bases left between them. The CDR3 spans 13 residues. CDR1 is SGHKS, CDR2 YYEKEE, per germline (reference sequence). The CDR3 here is CASSLEFGYEQYF. The CDR3 DNA follows: TGTGCCAGCAGCTTGGAATTCGGGTACGAGCAGTACTTC.

With regard to this clonotype: A read error is possible here, since a much larger clone lies one base away. The J gene is TRBJ1-1, the V gene TRBV2; no firm D call. This CDR3 spans 12 amino acids. Per the germline V gene, CDR1 is SNHLY and CDR2 is FYNNEI. CDR3 region: CARSSGNTEASF. CDR3 in DNA: TGTGCCAGGTCGTCGGGGAACACTGAAGCTTCCTTT.

This clonotype was picked up many times. CDR3: CASSPPSRTNTGELFF. The CDR3 DNA is TGTGCCAGCTCACCACCGTCTAGAACCAACACCGGGGAGCTGTTTTTT. The chain is built from TRBV18 and TRBJ2-2; D unresolved. The V end lost 0 bases, the J end lost 2 bases, and 10 bases lay between the germline ends. Germline V gene data show CDR1 as KGHSH and CDR2 as LQKENI. This CDR3 region has 16 residues.

This clonotype was picked up many times. This chain joins TRBV7-2 and TRBJ1-2; D gene unclear. The CDR3 consists of 12 residues. Germline V gene data show CDR1 as SGHTA and CDR2 as FQGNSA. Between the trimmed V and J ends, which lost 1 base and 4 bases, there was a span of 4 bases. DNA for the CDR3: TGTGCCAGCAGCTTAGTGGCCTATGGCTACACCTTC. Amino acids: CASSLVAYGYTF. The variable domain in full, completed from reference TRBV7-2 and TRBJ1-2, reads GAGVSQSPSNKVTEKGKDVELRCDPISGHTALYWYRQSLGQGLEFLIYFQGNSAPDKSGLPSDRFSAERTGGSVSTLTIQRTQQEDSAVYLCASSLVAYGYTFGSGTRLTVV.

This clonotype was seen repeatedly, ten times or more. V gene TRBV27 combines with J gene TRBJ2-1; the D gene is possibly TRBD2 (5 bases). Per germline, CDR1 MNHEY and CDR2 SMNVEV (reference sequence). This CDR3 has 16 amino acids. V was cut by 0 bases and J by 1 base, with 10 bases left in between. The CDR3 sequence is CASSLSGGRSYNEQFF. The DNA of the CDR3 is TGTGCCAGCAGTTTATCAGGAGGACGATCCTACAATGAGCAGTTCTTC.

There are many counts of this clonotype. The genes are TRBV20-1 and TRBJ2-7; D may be TRBD1 (6 bases). The CDR3 contains 14 residues. V was shortened by 6 bases and J by 3 bases, with 18 bases between the two germline ends. Germline values: CDR1 DFQATT, CDR2 SNEGSKA (reference sequence). The CDR3, as DNA: TGCAGTGCGGGAGACAGGTCTGGACTCTACGAGCAGTACTTC. This codes for CSAGDRSGLYEQYF.

This clonotype has at least ten counts. The chain carries TRBV6-1 and TRBJ2-7, with 9 bases lining up with TRBD1. The CDR3 totals 17 residues. Germline-derived CDR1 and CDR2 are MNHNS and SASEGT. The junction had 15 bases not matched to a gene; V was cut back by 5 bases and J by 4 bases. This chain's CDR3 is CASSPRPDRGGLYEQYF. CDR3 in DNA: TGTGCCAGCAGTCCCCGCCCAGACAGGGGGGGACTGTACGAGCAGTACTTC.

This rearrangement joins TRBV7-2 to TRBJ2-5; 8 bases align to TRBD2. With 6 bases clipped from V and 1 base from J, the junction kept 1 base outside the gene matches. This CDR3 spans 13 amino acids. Looked up from germline, CDR1 is SGHTA and CDR2 is FQGNSA. CDR3 in amino acids: CASRGLAQETQYF. The CDR3 bases are TGTGCCAGCAGAGGACTAGCCCAAGAGACCCAGTACTTC. Using reference TRBV7-2 and TRBJ2-5 for the parts outside the CDR3, the full variable domain is GAGVSQSPSNKVTEKGKDVELRCDPISGHTALYWYRQSLGQGLEFLIYFQGNSAPDKSGLPSDRFSAERTGGSVSTLTIQRTQQEDSAVYLCASRGLAQETQYFGPGTRLLVL.

This clonotype turned up a few times. The germline gene is not matched at one end of the junction; a read error may be the cause. V usage is TRBV4-1 and J usage is TRBJ2-5, with 9 bases that match TRBD2. CDR1 and CDR2 (germline): MGHRA, YSYEKL. The CDR3 length is 14 residues. The CDR3, as DNA: TGCGCCAGCAGCCAAGATCCTAGCGGGAAGGGTCCGAACTTC. As protein: CASSQDPSGKGPNF.

This rearrangement joins TRBV24-1 to TRBJ2-1; 8 positions agree with TRBD1. CDR3 size: 16 residues. V shed 4 bases, J shed 0 bases, and the junction held 4 bases outside the gene matches. Germline lookup yields CDR1 KGHDR and CDR2 SFDVKD. The CDR3 here is CATSDPQGGSYNEQFF. In DNA, the CDR3 is TGTGCCACCAGTGACCCACAGGGGGGCTCCTACAATGAGCAGTTCTTC.

There are many counts of this clonotype. The J gene is TRBJ2-5, the V gene TRBV7-2, with a weak D call TRBD2 (6 bases). Trimming shortened V by 0 bases and J by 6 bases, and 11 bases separated the two germline ends. The CDR3 spans 14 residues. Per the germline V gene, CDR1 is SGHTA and CDR2 is FQGNSA. The CDR3 protein is CASSLAPGVQTQYF. The CDR3 region has the DNA TGTGCCAGCAGCTTAGCTCCGGGGGTGCAGACCCAGTACTTC. Based on the CDR3 plus reference TRBV7-2 and TRBJ2-5, the full variable domain is GAGVSQSPSNKVTEKGKDVELRCDPISGHTALYWYRQSLGQGLEFLIYFQGNSAPDKSGLPSDRFSAERTGGSVSTLTIQRTQQEDSAVYLCASSLAPGVQTQYFGPGTRLLVL.

This clonotype was detected many times. The V and J genes are TRBV20-1 and TRBJ2-3; 8 nucleotides agree with TRBD2. Germline CDR1 DFQATT, CDR2 SNEGSKA (reference sequence). This CDR3 has 15 amino acids. V shed 4 bases, J shed 4 bases, and the junction held 10 bases outside the gene matches. CDR3 residues: CSANLRDGRADTQYF. The DNA of the CDR3 is TGCAGTGCTAACCTTCGGGACGGGAGGGCAGATACGCAGTATTTT.

The genes are TRBV12-3 or TRBV12-4 and TRBJ1-5; 9 bases are a match to TRBD1. This CDR3 region has 17 residues. J lost 7 bases, V lost 3 bases, and 13 bases had no gene match. The CDR3 loop is CASSLGTGQATGQPQHF. CDR3 DNA: TGTGCCAGCAGTTTGGGGACAGGGCAGGCCACTGGGCAGCCCCAGCATTTT.